Sequencing of this T cell receptor (beta chain) was carried out in a study of T cells in Graves' hyperthyroidism and ophthalmopathy. At least ten counts were recorded for this clonotype. The CDR3 regions of TCR beta were amplified from RNA transcripts. TCR CDR3 regions were first amplified by RT-PCR with HTBI primers. TCRdb redid the calling of the multiplex PCR reads with MiXCR, one entry per CDR3 protein. Seen here are about 360,000 distinct CDR3 sequences, approximately 13% observed once, and the top ten hold around a tenth. The CDR3 is 12 amino acids. Germline loops: CDR1 MDHEN, CDR2 SYDVKM. The ends were cut back, 9 bases at V and 4 bases at J, with 13 bases in the middle. No progression to ophthalmopathy during 18 months of follow-up defined stable disease. Cells are PBMCs isolated from roughly 9.2 ml of fresh blood.

The sequenced sample consisted of blood. The clonotype comes from a young woman with Graves' hyperthyroidism. V gene TRBV28 combines with J gene TRBJ2-7; D is uncertain. DNA for the CDR3: TGTGCCAGTACGCGCGTGGAGTACGAGCAGTACTTC. Translating gives CASTRVEYEQYF.